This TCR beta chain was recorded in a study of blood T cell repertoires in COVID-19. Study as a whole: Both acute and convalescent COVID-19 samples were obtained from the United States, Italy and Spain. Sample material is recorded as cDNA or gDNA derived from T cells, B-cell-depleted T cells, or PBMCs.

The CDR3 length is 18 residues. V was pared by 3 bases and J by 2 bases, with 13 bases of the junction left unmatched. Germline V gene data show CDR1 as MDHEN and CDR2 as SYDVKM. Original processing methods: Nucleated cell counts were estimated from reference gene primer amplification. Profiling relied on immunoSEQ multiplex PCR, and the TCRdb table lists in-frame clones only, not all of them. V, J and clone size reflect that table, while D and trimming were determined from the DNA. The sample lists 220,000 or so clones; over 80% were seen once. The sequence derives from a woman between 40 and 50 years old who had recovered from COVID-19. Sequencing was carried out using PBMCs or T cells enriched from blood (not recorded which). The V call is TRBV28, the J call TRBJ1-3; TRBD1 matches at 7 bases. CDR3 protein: CASSFLLRQGVAGNTIYF. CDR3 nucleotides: TGTGCCAGCAGTTTCCTATTACGACAGGGAGTGGCTGGAAACACCATATATTTT.